This TCR beta chain was identified during a study of blood T cell repertoires in COVID-19. Study-wide background: The study drew acute and convalescent COVID-19 samples from the United States, Italy and Spain. PBMCs, B-cell-depleted T cells, or T cells were the source of the cDNA or gDNA that made up the material.

Germline V gene lookup returns CDR1 MNHEY and CDR2 SVGAGI. CDR3 length: 15 residues. V lost 8 bases and J lost 0; bases outside the gene matches: 7. Authors' methods: Estimation of nucleated cell counts was performed using reference gene primer amplification. TCRdb's copy holds only in-frame clones and misses some; the assay was immunoSEQ multiplex PCR. The DNA gave D and trimming, while V, J and clone size come from that table. The sample lists approximately 110,000 clones, approximately 83% occurring once. The receptor comes from a woman in her 70s with acute or convalescent COVID-19. The sequenced sample was peripheral blood. The chain employs TRBV6-5 and TRBJ2-7; TRBD2 agrees at 10 bases. CDR3 residues: CASDRTSGVSYEQYF. The CDR3 DNA reads TGTGCCAGCGACAGAACTAGCGGGGTCTCCTACGAGCAGTACTTC.